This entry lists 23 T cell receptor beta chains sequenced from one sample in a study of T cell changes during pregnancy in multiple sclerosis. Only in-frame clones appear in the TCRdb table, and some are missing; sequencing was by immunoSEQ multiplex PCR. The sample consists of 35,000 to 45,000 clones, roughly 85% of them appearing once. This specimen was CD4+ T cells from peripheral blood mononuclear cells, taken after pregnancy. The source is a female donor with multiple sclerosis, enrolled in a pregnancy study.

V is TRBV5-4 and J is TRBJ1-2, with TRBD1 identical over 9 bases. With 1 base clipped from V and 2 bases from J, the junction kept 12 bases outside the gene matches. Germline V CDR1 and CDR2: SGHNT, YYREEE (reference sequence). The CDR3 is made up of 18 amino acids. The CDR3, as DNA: TGTGCCAGCAGCTTGATAGGGGGACAGGGCCTTCGAAACTATGGCTACACCTTC. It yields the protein CASSLIGGQGLRNYGYTF.

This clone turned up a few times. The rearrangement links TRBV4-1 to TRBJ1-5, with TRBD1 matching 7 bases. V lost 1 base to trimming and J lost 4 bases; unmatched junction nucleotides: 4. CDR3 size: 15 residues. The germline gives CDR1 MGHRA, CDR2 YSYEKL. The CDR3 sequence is CASSQGGQANQPQHF. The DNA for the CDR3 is TGCGCCAGCAGCCAAGGCGGACAGGCTAATCAGCCCCAGCATTTT.

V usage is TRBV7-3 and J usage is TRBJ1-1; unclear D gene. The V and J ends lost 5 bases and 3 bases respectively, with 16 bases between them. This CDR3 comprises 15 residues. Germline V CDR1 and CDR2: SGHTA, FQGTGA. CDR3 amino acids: CASSLGEWRHTEAFF. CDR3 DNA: TGTGCCAGCAGCCTAGGTGAGTGGAGGCACACTGAAGCTTTCTTT. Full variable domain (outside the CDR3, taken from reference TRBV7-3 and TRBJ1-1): GAGVSQTPSNKVTEKGKYVELRCDPISGHTALYWYRQSLGQGPEFLIYFQGTGAADDSGLPNDRFFAVRPEGSVSTLKIQRTERGDSAVYLCASSLGEWRHTEAFFGQGTRLTVV.

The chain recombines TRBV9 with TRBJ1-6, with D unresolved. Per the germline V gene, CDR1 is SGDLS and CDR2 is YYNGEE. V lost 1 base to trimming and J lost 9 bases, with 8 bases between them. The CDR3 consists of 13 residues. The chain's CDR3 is CASSVSPGSPLHF. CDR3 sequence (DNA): TGTGCCAGCAGCGTAAGTCCAGGTTCACCCCTCCACTTT.

CDR3 protein: CASTRSGRWATEAFF. The CDR3 DNA sequence: TGTGCCAGCACCAGATCAGGGCGATGGGCCACTGAAGCTTTCTTT. The V and J genes are TRBV6-5 and TRBJ1-1, with D maybe TRBD1 (5 bases). The CDR3 sequence is 15 residues long. V lost 7 bases and J 4 bases, leaving 19 bases between the germline ends. Germline CDR1 MNHEY, CDR2 SVGAGI.

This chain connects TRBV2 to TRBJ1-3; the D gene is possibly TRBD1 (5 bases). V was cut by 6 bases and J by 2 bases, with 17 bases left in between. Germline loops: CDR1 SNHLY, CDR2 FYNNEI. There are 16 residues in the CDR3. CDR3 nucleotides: TGTGCCAGCAGCTATCTCTCCAGGGCCGCTGGAAACACCATATATTTT. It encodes CASSYLSRAAGNTIYF.

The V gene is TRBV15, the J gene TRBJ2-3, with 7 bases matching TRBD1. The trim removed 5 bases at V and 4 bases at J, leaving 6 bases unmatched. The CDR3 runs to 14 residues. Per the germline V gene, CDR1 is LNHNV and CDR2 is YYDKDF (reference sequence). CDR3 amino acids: CATSERQGADTQYF. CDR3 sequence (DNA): TGTGCCACCAGCGAACGTCAGGGGGCAGATACGCAGTATTTT.

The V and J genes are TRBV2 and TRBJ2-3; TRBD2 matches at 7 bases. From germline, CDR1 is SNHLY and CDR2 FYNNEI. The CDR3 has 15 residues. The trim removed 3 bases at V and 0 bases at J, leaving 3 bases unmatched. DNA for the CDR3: TGTGCCAGCAGTGATCTGGGGGGGAGCACAGATACGCAGTATTTT. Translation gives CASSDLGGSTDTQYF.

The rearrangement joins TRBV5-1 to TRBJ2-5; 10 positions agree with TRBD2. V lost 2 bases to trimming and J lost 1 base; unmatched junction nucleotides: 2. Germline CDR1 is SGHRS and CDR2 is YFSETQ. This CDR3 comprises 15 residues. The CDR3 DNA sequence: TGCGCCAGCAGCTTTACTAGCGGGGCCCAAGAGACCCAGTACTTC. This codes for CASSFTSGAQETQYF.

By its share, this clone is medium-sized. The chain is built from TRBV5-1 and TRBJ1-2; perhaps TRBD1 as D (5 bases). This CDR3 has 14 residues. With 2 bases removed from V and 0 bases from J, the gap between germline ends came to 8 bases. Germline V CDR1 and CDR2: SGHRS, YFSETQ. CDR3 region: CASSLQASNYGYTF. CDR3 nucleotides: TGCGCCAGCAGCTTACAGGCCTCTAACTATGGCTACACCTTC.

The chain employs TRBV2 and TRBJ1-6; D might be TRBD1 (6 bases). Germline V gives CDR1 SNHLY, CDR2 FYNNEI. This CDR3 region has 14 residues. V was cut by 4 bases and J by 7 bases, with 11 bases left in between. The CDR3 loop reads CASSGQAENSPLHF. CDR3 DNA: TGTGCCAGCAGTGGACAGGCCGAGAATTCACCCCTCCACTTT.

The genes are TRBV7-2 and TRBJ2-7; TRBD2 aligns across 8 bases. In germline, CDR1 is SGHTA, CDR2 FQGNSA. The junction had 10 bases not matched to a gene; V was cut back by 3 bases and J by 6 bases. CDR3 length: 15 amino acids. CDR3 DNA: TGTGCCAGCAGCTTCGGAAGCCTAGCGGGTAGCGAGCAGTACTTC. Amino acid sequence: CASSFGSLAGSEQYF.

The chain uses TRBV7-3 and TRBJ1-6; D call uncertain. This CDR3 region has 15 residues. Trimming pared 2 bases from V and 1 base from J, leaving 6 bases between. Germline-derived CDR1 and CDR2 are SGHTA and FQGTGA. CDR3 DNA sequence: TGTGCCAGCAGCTTAGGAGGGTCCTATAATTCACCCCTCCACTTT. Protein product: CASSLGGSYNSPLHF.

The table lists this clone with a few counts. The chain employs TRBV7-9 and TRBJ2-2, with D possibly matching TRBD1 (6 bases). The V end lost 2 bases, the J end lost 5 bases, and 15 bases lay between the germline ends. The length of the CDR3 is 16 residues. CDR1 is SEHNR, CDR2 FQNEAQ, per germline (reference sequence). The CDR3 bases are TGTGCCAGCAGCTTAACGGCCAGGGGTGTTACCGGGGAGCTGTTTTTT. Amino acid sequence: CASSLTARGVTGELFF.

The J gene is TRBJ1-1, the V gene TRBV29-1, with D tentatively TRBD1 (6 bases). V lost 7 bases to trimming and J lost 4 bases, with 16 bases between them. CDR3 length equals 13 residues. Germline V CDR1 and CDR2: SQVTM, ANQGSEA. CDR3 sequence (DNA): TGCAGCGGACACCGAGGGGGGGGCACTGAAGCTTTCTTT. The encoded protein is CSGHRGGGTEAFF.

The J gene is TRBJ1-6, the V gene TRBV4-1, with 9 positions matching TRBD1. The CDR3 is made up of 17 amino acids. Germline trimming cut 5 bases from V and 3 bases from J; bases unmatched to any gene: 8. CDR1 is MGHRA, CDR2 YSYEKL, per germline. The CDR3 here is CASSEGQGANYNSPLHF. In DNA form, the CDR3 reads TGCGCCAGCAGCGAGGGACAGGGAGCCAACTATAATTCACCCCTCCACTTT.

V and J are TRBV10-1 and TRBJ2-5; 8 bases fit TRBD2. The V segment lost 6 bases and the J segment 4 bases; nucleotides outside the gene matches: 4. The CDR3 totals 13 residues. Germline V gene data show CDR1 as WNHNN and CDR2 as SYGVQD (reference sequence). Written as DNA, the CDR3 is TGCGCCAGCAGCCCCGGGGGGGGAGAGACCCAGTACTTC. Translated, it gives CASSPGGGETQYF.

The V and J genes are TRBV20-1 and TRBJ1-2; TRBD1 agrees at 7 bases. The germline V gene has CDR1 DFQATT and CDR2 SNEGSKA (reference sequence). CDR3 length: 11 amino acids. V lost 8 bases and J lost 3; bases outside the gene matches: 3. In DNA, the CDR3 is TGCAGTCCCGGGACAGACTATGGCTACACCTTC. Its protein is CSPGTDYGYTF.

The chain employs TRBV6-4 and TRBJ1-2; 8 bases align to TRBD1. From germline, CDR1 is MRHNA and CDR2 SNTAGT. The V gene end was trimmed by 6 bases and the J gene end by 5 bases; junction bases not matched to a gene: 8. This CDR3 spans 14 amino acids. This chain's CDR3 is CASSRETGGYGYTF. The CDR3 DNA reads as TGTGCCAGCAGCCGCGAAACAGGGGGATATGGCTACACCTTC.

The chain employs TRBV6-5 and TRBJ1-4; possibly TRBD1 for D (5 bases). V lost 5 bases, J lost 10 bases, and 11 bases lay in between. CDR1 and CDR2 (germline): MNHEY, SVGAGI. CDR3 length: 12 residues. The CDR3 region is CASSGRGGKLFF. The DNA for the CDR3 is TGTGCCAGCAGTGGACGGGGGGGAAAACTGTTTTTT.

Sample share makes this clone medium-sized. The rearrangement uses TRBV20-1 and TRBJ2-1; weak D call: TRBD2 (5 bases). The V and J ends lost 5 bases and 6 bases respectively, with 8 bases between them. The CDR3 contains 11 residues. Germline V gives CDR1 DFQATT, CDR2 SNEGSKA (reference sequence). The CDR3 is CSARGFNEQFF. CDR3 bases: TGCAGTGCTCGCGGGTTCAATGAGCAGTTCTTC.

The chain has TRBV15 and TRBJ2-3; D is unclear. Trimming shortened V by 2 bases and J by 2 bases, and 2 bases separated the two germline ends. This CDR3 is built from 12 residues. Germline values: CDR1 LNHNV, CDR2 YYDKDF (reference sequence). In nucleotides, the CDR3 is TGTGCCACCAGCAGACTCACAGATACGCAGTATTTT. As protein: CATSRLTDTQYF.

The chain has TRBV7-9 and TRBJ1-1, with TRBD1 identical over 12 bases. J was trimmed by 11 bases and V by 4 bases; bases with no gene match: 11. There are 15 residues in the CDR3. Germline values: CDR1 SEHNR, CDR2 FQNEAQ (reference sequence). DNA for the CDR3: TGTGCCAGCAGCTCAATGGCGGGACAGGGGGCGAGGGCTTTCTTT. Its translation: CASSSMAGQGARAFF. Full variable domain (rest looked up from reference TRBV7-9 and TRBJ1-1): DTGVSQNPRHKITKRGQNVTFRCDPISEHNRLYWYRQTLGQGPEFLTYFQNEAQLEKSRLLSDRFSAERPKGSFSTLEIQRTEQGDSAMYLCASSSMAGQGARAFFGQGTRLTVV.